The 8 T cell receptor beta chains given below trace back to one sample, sequenced in a study of cytomegalovirus exposure and HLA in healthy donors (TCRdb year 2017). The library came from the immunoSEQ multiplex PCR assay. For the multiplex PCR, a mixture combining 60 forward primers for TCR Vbeta segments and 13 reverse primers for TCR Jbeta segments was used. Here the immuneACCESS table is served through TCRdb, limited to in-frame sequences with V and J called. Missing clones are a known gap in these copies; in checked studies unresolved V genes cover under half, and the rest lacks a known reason. The sample data list 75,000 to 95,000 clones, and approximately 80% of these were observed just once. The ten largest clonotypes hold 13% of the sample. The sequenced material came from PBMCs. The source is a human donor in good health.

The genes are TRBV7-2 and TRBJ2-3, with 7 positions matching TRBD1. The germline gives CDR1 SGHTA, CDR2 FQGNSA. The CDR3 length is 15 residues. Trimming removed 3 bases from V and 4 bases from J; junction bases left unmatched: 7. CDR3 DNA sequence: TGTGCCAGCAGCTTGACAGGGCTGGACGCAGATACGCAGTATTTT. It is translated as CASSLTGLDADTQYF.

The chain is built from TRBV18 and TRBJ2-3; 13 bases are shared with TRBD2. CDR3 length equals 16 residues. Germline trimming cut 4 bases from V and 0 bases from J; bases unmatched to any gene: 1. Germline V gene sequence: CDR1 KGHSH, CDR2 LQKENI. DNA of the CDR3: TGTGCCAGCTCACGGACTAGCGGGGGTAGCACAGATACGCAGTATTTT. Amino acid sequence: CASSRTSGGSTDTQYF.

The chain is built from TRBV18 and TRBJ1-1, with TRBD1 matching 8 bases. The V and J ends lost 3 bases and 3 bases, in that order; junction bases with no gene match: 12. The CDR3 runs to 17 residues. Per germline, CDR1 KGHSH and CDR2 LQKENI. The DNA for the CDR3 is TGTGCCAGCTCACCCGGGACAGGATGGTATGTGGACACTGAAGCTTTCTTT. This codes for CASSPGTGWYVDTEAFF.

J is TRBJ2-5 and V is TRBV2; 10 bases map to TRBD2. The trim removed 5 bases at V and 4 bases at J, leaving 4 bases unmatched. The CDR3 extends over 14 amino acids. The V gene's germline CDR1 is SNHLY and CDR2 FYNNEI. The CDR3 DNA is TGTGCCAGCAGTCTAAGCGGGGGGGGAGAGACCCAGTACTTC. It encodes CASSLSGGGETQYF.

The chain recombines TRBV7-6 with TRBJ2-5, with a possible D match to TRBD1 (5 bases). The germline gives CDR1 SGHVS, CDR2 FNYEAQ. This CDR3 has 13 amino acids. The ends were cut back, 5 bases at V and 5 bases at J, with 12 bases in the middle. The CDR3 DNA sequence: TGTGCCAGCAGCATTGACAGAAGGGAGACCCAGTACTTC. This sequence encodes CASSIDRRETQYF.

The chain uses TRBV5-4 and TRBJ2-5; 9 bases agree with TRBD2. V was clipped by 0 bases and J by 4 bases; unmatched bases: 7. This CDR3 has 16 residues. Germline V gene sequence: CDR1 SGHNT, CDR2 YYREEE (reference sequence). CDR3 in DNA: TGTGCCAGCAGCTTGGGGGGCGGGGGGGCGGGAGAGACCCAGTACTTC. Its translation is CASSLGGGGAGETQYF.

V is TRBV30 and J is TRBJ1-5; 10 nucleotides match TRBD1. J was trimmed by 5 bases and V by 2 bases; bases with no gene match: 15. The germline V gene encodes CDR1 GTSNPN and CDR2 SVGIG (reference sequence). The CDR3 runs to 18 residues. CDR3 DNA sequence: TGTGCCTGGAGTAAATTAGGACAGGGGGTTCGAAAAGATCAGCCCCAGCATTTT. Residues: CAWSKLGQGVRKDQPQHF.

This clone appeared once. The V call is TRBV7-9, the J call TRBJ1-4; D possibly corresponds to TRBD1 (6 bases). Germline V lookup: CDR1 SEHNR, CDR2 FQNEAQ (reference sequence). The CDR3 length is 16 residues. V was trimmed by 5 bases and J by 2 bases, leaving 15 bases between them. CDR3 region: CASSPGIDRTNEKLFF. CDR3 nucleotides: TGTGCCAGCAGCCCCGGAATCGACAGGACTAATGAAAAACTGTTTTTT.